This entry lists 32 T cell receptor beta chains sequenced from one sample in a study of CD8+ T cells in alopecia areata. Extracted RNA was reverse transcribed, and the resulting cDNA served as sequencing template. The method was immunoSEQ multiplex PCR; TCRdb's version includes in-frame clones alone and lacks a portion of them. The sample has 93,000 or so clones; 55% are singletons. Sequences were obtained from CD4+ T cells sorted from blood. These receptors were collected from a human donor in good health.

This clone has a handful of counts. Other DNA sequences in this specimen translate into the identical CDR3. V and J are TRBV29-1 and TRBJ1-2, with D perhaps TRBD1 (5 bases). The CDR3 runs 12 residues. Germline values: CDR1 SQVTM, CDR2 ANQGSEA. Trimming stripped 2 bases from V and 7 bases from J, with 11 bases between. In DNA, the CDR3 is TGCAGCGTTGAATCGGGGGGTGGTGGCTACACCTTC. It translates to CSVESGGGGYTF. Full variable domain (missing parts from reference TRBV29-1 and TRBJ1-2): SAVISQKPSRDICQRGTSLTIQCQVDSQVTMMFWYRQQPGQSLTLIATANQGSEATYESGFVIDKFPISRPNLTFSTLTVSNMSPEDSSIYLCSVESGGGGYTFGSGTRLTVV.

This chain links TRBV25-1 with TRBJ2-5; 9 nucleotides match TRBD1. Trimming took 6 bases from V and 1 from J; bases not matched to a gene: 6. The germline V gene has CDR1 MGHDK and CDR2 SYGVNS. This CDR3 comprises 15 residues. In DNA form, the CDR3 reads TGTGCCAGCAGCAGGGACAGGGCGCCCCAAGAGACCCAGTACTTC. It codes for CASSRDRAPQETQYF.

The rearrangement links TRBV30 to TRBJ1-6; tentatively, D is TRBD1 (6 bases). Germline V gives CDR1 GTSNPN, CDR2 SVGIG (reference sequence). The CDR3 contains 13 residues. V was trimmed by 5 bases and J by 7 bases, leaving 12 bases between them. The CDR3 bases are TGTGCCTGGGGCAGGGGAGTAAATTCACCCCTCCACTTT. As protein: CAWGRGVNSPLHF.

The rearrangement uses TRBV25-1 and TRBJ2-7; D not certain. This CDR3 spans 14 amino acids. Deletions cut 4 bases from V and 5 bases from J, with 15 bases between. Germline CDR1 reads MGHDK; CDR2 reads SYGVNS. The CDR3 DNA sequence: TGTGCCAGCAGTGGACCGGATTCTGGGCACGAGCAGTACTTC. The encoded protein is CASSGPDSGHEQYF.

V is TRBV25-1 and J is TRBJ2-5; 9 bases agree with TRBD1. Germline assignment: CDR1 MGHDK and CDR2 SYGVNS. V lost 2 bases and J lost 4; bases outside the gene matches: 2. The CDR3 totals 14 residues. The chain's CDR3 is CASSEGTGRETQYF. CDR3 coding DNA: TGTGCCAGCAGTGAAGGGACAGGGCGAGAGACCCAGTACTTC.

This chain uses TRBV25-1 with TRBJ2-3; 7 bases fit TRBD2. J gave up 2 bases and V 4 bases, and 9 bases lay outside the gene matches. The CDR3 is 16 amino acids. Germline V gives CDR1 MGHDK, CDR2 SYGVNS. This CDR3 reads CASSAGGTTHTDTQYF. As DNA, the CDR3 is TGTGCCAGCAGTGCCGGCGGGACTACACACACAGATACGCAGTATTTT.

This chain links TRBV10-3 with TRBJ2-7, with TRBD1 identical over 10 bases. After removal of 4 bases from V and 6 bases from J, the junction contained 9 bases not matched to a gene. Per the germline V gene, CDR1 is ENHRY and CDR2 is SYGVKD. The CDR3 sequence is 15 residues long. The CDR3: CAISALGQGGSEQYF. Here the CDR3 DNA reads TGTGCCATCAGTGCCCTAGGACAGGGGGGTAGCGAGCAGTACTTC.

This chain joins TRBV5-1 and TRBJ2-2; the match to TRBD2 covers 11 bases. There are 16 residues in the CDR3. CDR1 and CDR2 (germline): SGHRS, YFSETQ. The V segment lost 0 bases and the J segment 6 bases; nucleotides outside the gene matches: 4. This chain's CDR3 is CASSLDTSGGAGELFF. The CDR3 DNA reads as TGCGCCAGCAGCTTGGATACTAGCGGGGGTGCCGGGGAGCTGTTTTTT.

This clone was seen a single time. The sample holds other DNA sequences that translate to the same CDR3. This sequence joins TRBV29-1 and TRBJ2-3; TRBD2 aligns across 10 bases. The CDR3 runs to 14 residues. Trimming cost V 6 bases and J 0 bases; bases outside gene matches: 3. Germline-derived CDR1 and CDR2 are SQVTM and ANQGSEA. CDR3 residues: CSVASGGSTDTQYF. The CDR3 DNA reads TGCAGCGTGGCTAGCGGGGGAAGCACAGATACGCAGTATTTT.

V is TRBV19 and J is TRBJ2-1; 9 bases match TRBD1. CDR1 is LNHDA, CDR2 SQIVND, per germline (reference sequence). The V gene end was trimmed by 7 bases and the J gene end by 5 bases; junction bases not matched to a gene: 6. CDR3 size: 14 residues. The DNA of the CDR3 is TGTGCCAGTACGAGGACAGGGGTCAACAATGAGCAGTTCTTC. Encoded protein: CASTRTGVNNEQFF.

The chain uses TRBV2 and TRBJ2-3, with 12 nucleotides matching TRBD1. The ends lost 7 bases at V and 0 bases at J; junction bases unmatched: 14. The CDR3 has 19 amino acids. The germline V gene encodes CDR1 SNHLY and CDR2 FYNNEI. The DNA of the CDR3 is TGTGCCAGCAAATTCCCCGGGACAGGGGGCACCGGCAGCACAGATACGCAGTATTTT. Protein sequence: CASKFPGTGGTGSTDTQYF. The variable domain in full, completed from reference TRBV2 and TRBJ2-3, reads EPEVTQTPSHQVTQMGQEVILRCVPISNHLYFYWYRQILGQKVEFLVSFYNNEISEKSEIFDDQFSVERPDGSNFTLKIRSTKLEDSAMYFCASKFPGTGGTGSTDTQYFGPGTRLTVL.

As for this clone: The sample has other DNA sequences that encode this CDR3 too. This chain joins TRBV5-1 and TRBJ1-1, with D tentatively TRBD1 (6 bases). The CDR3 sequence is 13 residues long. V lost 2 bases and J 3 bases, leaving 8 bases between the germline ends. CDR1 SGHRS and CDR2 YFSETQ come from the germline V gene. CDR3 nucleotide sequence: TGCGCCAGCAGCTTACAGGGTGACACTGAAGCTTTCTTT. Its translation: CASSLQGDTEAFF.

For the CDR3, the DNA is TGTGCCAGCAGCTTGAGGACTAGCGGGACAGATACGCAGTATTTT. This sequence encodes CASSLRTSGTDTQYF. This chain joins TRBV7-2 and TRBJ2-3; 11 bases are shared with TRBD2. The CDR3 runs to 15 residues. V trimming: 3 bases; J trimming: 3 bases; junction bases outside the gene matches: 2. Germline CDR1 reads SGHTA; CDR2 reads FQGNSA.

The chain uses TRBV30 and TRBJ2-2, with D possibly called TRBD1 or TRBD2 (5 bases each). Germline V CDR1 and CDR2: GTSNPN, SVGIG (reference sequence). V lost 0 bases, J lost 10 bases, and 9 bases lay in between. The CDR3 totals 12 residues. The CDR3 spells CAWSVLGVELFF. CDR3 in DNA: TGTGCCTGGAGTGTACTGGGGGTGGAGCTGTTTTTT.

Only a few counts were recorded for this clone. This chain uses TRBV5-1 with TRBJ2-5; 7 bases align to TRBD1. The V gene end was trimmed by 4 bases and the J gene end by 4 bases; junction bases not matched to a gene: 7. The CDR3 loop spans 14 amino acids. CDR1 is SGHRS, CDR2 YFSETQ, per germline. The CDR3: CASSTQTGRETQYF. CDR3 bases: TGCGCCAGCAGCACACAGACAGGGAGAGAGACCCAGTACTTC.

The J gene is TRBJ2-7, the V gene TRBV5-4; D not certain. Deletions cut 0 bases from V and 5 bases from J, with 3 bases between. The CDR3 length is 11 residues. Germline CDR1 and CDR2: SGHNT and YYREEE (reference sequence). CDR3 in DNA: TGTGCCAGCAGCTTGGTGAACGAGCAGTACTTC. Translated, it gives CASSLVNEQYF.

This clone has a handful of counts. The CDR3 DNA follows: TGCAGCGTTGGGCACAGGGGCGCTGAAGCTTTCTTT. It translates to CSVGHRGAEAFF. The chain joins TRBV29-1 to TRBJ1-1; TRBD1 agrees at 7 bases. V dropped 4 bases and J dropped 6; count of bases not matched to a gene: 5. This CDR3 comprises 12 residues. CDR1 and CDR2 from the germline V gene are SQVTM and ANQGSEA.

This CDR3 is CASSQVGTGRVFNQPQHF. CDR3 DNA sequence: TGCGCCAGCAGCCAAGTAGGGACAGGGCGGGTCTTCAATCAGCCCCAGCATTTT. This chain connects TRBV4-1 to TRBJ1-5; TRBD1 matches 9 bases. From germline, CDR1 is MGHRA and CDR2 YSYEKL. The CDR3 spans 18 residues. V lost 1 base and J lost 3; bases outside the gene matches: 10.

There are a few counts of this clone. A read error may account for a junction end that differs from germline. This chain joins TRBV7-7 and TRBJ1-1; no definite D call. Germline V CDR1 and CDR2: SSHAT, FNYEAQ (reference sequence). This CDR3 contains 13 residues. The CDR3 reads CASSLAENTEAFF. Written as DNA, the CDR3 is TGTGCTAGCAGCTTAGCAGAGAACACTGAAGCTTTCTTT.

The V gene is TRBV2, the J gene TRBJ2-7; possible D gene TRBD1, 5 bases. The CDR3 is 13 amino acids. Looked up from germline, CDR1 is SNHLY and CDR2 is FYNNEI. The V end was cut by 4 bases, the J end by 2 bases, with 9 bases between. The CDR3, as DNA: TGTGCCAGCAGTGGACAGCGAACCTACGAGCAGTACTTC. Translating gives CASSGQRTYEQYF.

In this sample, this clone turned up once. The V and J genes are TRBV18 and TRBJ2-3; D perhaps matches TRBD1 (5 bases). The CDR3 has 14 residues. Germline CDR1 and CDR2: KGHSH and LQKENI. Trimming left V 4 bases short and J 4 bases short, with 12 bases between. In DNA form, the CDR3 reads TGTGCCAGCTCACAATCCATAGGGGCAGATACGCAGTATTTT. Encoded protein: CASSQSIGADTQYF. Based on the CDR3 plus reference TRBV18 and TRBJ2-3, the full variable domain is NAGVMQNPRHLVRRRGQEARLRCSPMKGHSHVYWYRQLPEEGLKFMVYLQKENIIDESGMPKERFSAEFPKEGPSILRIQQVVRGDSAAYFCASSQSIGADTQYFGPGTRLTVL.

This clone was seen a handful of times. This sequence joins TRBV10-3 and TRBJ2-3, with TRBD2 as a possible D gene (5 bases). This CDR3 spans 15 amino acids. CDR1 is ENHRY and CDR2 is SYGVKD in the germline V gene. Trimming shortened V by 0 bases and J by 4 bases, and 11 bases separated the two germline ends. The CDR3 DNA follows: TGTGCCATCAGTGAGTCGACGAGGGAGCCAGATACGCAGTATTTT. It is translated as CAISESTREPDTQYF.

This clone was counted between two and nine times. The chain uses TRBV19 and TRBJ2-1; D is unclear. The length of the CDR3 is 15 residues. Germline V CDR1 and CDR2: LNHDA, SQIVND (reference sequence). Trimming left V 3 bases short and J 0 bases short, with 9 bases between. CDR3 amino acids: CASSISGFSYNEQFF. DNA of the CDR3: TGTGCCAGTAGTATTTCCGGGTTCTCCTACAATGAGCAGTTCTTC.

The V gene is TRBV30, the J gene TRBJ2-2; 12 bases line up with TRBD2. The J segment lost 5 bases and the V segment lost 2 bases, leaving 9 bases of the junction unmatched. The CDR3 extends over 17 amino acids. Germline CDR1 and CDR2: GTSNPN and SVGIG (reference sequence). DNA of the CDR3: TGTGCCTGGAGTCGACTAGCGGGGGCGTTCGTAACCGGGGAGCTGTTTTTT. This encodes CAWSRLAGAFVTGELFF.

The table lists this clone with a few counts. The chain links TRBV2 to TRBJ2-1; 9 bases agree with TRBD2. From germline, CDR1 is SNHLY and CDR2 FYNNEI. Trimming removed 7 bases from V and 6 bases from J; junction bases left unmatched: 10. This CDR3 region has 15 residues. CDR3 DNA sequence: TGTGCCAGCACAGGGGAGCGGGGGGCCACCAATGAGCAGTTCTTC. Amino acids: CASTGERGATNEQFF. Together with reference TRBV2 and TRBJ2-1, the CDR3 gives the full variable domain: EPEVTQTPSHQVTQMGQEVILRCVPISNHLYFYWYRQILGQKVEFLVSFYNNEISEKSEIFDDQFSVERPDGSNFTLKIRSTKLEDSAMYFCASTGERGATNEQFFGPGTRLTVL.

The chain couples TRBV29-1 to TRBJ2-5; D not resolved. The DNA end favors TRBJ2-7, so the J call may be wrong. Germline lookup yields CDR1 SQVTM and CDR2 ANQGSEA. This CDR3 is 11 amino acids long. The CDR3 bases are TGCAGCGCCGAAATAAGCTACGAGCAGTACTTC. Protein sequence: CSAEISYEQYF.

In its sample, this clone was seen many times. The CDR3 nucleotides read TGTGCCAGCAGTGGGCGAACTGGCCGCCTGAACACTGAAGCTTTCTTT. Its translation is CASSGRTGRLNTEAFF. J is TRBJ1-1 and V is TRBV27; D is uncertain. This CDR3 is 16 amino acids long. CDR1 MNHEY and CDR2 SMNVEV come from the germline V gene (reference sequence). V gave up 5 bases and J gave up 0 bases, with 16 bases separating them.

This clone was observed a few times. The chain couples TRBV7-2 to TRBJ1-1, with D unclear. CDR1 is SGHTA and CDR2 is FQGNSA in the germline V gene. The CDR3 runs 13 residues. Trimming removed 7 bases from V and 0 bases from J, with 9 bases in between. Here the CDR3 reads CASNNYLNTEAFF. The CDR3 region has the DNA TGTGCCAGCAATAACTACTTGAACACTGAAGCTTTCTTT.

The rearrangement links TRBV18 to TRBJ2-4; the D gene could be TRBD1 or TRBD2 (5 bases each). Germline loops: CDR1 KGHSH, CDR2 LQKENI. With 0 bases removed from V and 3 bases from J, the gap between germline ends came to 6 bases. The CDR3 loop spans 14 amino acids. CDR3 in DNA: TGTGCCAGCTCACCACCGGGGGACAAAAACATTCAGTACTTC. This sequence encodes CASSPPGDKNIQYF.

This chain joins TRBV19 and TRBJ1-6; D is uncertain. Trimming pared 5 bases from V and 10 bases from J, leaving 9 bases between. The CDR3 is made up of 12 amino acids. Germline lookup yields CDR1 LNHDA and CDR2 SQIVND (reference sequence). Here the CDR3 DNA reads TGTGCCAGTAGTGTATCCGACTCACCCCTCCACTTT. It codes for CASSVSDSPLHF.

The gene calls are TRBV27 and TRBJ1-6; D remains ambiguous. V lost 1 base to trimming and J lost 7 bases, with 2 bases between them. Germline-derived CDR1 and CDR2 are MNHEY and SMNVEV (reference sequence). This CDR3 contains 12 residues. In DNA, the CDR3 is TGTGCCAGCAGTTTATGGAATTCACCCCTCCACTTT. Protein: CASSLWNSPLHF.

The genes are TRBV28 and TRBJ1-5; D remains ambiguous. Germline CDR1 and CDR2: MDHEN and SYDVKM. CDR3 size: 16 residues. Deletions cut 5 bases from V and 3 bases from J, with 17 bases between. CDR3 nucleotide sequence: TGTGCCAGCAGTCCTCGGTTGGCGGGCGTCAATCAGCCCCAGCATTTT. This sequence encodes CASSPRLAGVNQPQHF.